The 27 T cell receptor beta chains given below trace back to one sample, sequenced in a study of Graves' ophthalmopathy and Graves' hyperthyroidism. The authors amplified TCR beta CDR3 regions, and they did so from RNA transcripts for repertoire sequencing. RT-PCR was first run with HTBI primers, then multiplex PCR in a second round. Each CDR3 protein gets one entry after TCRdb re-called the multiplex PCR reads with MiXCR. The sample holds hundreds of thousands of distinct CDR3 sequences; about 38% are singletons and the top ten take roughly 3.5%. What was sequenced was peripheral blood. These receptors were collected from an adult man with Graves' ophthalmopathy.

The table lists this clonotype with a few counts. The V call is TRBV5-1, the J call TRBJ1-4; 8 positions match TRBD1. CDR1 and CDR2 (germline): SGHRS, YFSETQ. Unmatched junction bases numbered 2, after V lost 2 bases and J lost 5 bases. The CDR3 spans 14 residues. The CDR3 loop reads CASSFRDRNEKLFF. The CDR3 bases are TGCGCCAGCAGCTTCCGGGACAGGAATGAAAAACTGTTTTTT.

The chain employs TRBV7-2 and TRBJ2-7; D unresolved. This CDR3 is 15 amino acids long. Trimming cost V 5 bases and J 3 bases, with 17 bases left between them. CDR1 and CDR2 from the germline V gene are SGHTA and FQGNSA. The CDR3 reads CASSGRLGRSYEQYF. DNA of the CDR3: TGTGCCAGCAGCGGCAGGCTCGGACGGAGCTACGAGCAGTACTTC.

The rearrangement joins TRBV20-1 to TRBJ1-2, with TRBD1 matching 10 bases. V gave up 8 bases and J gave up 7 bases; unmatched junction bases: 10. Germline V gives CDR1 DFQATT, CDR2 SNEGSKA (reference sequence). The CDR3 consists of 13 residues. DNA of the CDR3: TGCAGTTACCAAGGACAGGGGGAAAGTGGCTACACCTTC. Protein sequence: CSYQGQGESGYTF.

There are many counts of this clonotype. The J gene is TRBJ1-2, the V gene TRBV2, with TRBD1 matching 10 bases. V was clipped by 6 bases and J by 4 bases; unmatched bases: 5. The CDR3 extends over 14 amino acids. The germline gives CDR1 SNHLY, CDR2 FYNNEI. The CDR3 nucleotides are TGTGCCAGCAGAGACAGGGGGCCGACCTATGGCTACACCTTC. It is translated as CASRDRGPTYGYTF.

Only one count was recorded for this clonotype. The CDR3 loop reads CSARASGANYGYTF. CDR3 DNA sequence: TGCAGTGCTAGGGCCAGCGGGGCTAACTATGGCTACACCTTC. The V gene is TRBV20-1, the J gene TRBJ1-2; D remains unclear. The CDR3 runs to 14 residues. CDR1 and CDR2 from the germline V gene are DFQATT and SNEGSKA (reference sequence). V dropped 3 bases and J dropped 0 bases, with 11 bases sitting between them.

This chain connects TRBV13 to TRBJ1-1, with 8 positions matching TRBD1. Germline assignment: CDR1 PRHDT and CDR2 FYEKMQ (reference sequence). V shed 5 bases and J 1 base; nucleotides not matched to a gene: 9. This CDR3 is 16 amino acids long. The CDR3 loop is CASSLPRQGPNTEAFF. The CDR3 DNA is TGTGCCAGCAGCCTCCCTCGACAGGGGCCGAACACTGAAGCTTTCTTT.

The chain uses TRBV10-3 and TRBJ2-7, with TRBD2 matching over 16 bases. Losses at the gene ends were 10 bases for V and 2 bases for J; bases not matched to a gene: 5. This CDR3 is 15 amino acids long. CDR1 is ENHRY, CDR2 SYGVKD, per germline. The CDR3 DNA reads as TGTGCCACGGCCGGGACTAGCGGGAGGGCCTACGAGCAGTACTTC. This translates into CATAGTSGRAYEQYF.

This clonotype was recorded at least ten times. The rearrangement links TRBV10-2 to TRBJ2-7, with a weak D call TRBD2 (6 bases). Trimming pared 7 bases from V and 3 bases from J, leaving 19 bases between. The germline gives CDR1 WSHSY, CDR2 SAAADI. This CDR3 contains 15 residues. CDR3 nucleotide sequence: TGCGCCAGCAAACACCGGGACTTAGCCCTCTACGAGCAGTACTTC. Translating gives CASKHRDLALYEQYF.

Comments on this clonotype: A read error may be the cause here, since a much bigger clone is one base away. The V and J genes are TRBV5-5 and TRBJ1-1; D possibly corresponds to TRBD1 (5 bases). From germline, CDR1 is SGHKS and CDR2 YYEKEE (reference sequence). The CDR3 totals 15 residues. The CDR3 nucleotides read TGTGCCAGCAGACTCCATGGGGGGTCGAACGCTGAAGCTTTCTTT. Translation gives CASRLHGGSNAEAFF.

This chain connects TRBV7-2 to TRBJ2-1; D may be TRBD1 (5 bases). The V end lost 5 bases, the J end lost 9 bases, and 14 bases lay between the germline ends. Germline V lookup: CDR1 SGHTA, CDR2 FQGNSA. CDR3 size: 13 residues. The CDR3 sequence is CASSPRQGGEQFF. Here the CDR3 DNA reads TGTGCCAGCAGCCCAAGGCAGGGTGGTGAGCAGTTCTTC.

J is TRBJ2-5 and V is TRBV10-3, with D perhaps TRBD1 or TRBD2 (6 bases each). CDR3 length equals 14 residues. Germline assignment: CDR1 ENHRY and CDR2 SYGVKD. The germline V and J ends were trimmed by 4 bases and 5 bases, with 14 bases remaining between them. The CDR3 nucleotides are TGTGCCATCAGTGGAGGGGGGCTTTGGGAGACCCAGTACTTC. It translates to CAISGGGLWETQYF.

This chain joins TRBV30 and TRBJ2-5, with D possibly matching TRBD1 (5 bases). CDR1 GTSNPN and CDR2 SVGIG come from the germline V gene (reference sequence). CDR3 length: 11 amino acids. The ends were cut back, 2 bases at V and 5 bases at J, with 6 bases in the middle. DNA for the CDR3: TGTGCCTGGAGTAAGGGGGAGACCCAGTACTTC. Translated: CAWSKGETQYF.

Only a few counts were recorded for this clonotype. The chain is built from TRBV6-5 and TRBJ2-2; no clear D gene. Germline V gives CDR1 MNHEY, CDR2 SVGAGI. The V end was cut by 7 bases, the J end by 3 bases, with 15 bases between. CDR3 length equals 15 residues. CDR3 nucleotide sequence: TGTGCCAGCATTTTCTCCCACATGGACACCGGGGAGCTGTTTTTT. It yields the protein CASIFSHMDTGELFF.

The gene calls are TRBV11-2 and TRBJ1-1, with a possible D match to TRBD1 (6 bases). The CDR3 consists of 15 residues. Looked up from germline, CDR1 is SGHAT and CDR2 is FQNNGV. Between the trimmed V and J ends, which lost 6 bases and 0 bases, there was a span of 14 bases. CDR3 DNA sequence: TGTGCCAGCAGTGATTCGGACAGACTGAACACTGAAGCTTTCTTT. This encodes CASSDSDRLNTEAFF. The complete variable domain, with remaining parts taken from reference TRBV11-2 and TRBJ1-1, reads EAGVAQSPRYKIIEKRQSVAFWCNPISGHATLYWYQQILGQGPKLLIQFQNNGVVDDSQLPKDRFSAERLKGVDSTLKIQPAKLEDSAVYLCASSDSDRLNTEAFFGQGTRLTVV.

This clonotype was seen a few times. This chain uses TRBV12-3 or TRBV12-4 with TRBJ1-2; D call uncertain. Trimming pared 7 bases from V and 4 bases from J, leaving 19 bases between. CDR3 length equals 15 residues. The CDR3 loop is CASTEGPRWGYGYTF. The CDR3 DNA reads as TGTGCCAGCACTGAAGGGCCCCGCTGGGGCTATGGCTACACCTTC.

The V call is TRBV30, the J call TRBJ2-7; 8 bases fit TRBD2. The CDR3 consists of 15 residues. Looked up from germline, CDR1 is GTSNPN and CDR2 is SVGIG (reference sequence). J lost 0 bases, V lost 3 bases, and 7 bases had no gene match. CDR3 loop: CAWRGSGSPSYEQYF. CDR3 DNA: TGTGCCTGGAGGGGCAGCGGGAGCCCCTCCTACGAGCAGTACTTC. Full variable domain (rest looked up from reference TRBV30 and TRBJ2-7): SQTIHQWPATLVQPVGSPLSLECTVEGTSNPNLYWYRQAAGRGLQLLFYSVGIGQISSEVPQNLSASRPQDRQFILSSKKLLLSDSGFYLCAWRGSGSPSYEQYFGPGTRLTVT.

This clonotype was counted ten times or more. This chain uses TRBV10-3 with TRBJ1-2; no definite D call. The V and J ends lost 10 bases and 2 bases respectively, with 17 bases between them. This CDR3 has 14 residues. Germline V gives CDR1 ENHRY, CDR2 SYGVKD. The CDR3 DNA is TGTGCCACCTTACAAGGGCATGAAAACTATGGCTACACCTTC. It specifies CATLQGHENYGYTF.

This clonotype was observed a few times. The CDR3 here is CASSYLRVYYTF. The CDR3, as DNA: TGTGCCAGCAGTTACCTACGTGTCTACTACACCTTC. The V gene is TRBV12-3 or TRBV12-4, the J gene TRBJ1-2; D gene unclear. This CDR3 spans 12 amino acids. Trimming took 4 bases from V and 10 from J, leaving 13 bases between them.

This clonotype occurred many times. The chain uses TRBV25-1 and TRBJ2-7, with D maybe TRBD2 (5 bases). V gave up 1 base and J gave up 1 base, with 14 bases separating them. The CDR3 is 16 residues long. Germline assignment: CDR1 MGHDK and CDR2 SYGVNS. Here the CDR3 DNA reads TGTGCCAGCAGTGAATCCGAGGGCTCCTCATCCTACGAGCAGTACTTC. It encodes CASSESEGSSSYEQYF.

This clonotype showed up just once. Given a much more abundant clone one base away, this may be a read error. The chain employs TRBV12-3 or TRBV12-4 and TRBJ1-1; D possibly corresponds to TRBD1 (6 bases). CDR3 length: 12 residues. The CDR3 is CASSLRGGEASF. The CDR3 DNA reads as TGTGCCAGCAGTTTAAGGGGGGGTGAAGCTTCCTTT.

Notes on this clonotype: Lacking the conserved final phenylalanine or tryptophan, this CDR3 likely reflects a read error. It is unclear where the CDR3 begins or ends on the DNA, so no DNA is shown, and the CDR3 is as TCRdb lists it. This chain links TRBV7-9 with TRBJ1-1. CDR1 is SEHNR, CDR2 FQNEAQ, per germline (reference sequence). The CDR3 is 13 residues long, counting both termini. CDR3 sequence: CASSHTLSDEALS.

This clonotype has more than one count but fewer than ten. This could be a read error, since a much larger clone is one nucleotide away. The CDR3 sequence: CAGSLYGSEAFF. The CDR3 coding sequence is TGTGCCGGCAGCTTGTATGGGTCTGAAGCTTTCTTT. The J gene is TRBJ1-1, the V gene TRBV11-1; D unclear. Germline loops: CDR1 SGHAT, CDR2 FQDESV (reference sequence). This CDR3 comprises 12 residues.

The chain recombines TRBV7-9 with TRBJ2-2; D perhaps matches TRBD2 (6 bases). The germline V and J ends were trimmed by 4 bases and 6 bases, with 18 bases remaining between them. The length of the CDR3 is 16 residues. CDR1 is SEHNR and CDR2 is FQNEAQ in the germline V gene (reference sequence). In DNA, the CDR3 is TGTGCCAGCAGCTCAACACTAGAGCCGGGGGCCGGGGAGCTGTTTTTT. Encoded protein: CASSSTLEPGAGELFF.

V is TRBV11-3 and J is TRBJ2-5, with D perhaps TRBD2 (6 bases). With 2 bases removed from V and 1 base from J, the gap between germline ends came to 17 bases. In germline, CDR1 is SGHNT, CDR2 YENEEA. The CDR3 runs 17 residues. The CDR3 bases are TGTGCCAGCAGCTTATCCTACCGCCCTAGCGCCCAAGAGACCCAGTACTTC. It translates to CASSLSYRPSAQETQYF.

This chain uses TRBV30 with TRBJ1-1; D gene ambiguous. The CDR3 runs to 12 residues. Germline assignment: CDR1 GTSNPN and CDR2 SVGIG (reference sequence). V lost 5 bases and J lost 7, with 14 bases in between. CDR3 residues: CAWGFAGFEAFF. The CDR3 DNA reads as TGTGCCTGGGGCTTTGCGGGGTTTGAAGCTTTCTTT.

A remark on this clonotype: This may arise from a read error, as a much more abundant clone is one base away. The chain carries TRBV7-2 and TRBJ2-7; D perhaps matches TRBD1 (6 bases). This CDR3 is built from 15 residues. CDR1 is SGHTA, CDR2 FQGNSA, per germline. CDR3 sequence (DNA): TGTGCCAGCAGCTCATATAACAGGGAAGTGGACGAGCAGTGCTTC. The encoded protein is CASSSYNREVDEQCF.

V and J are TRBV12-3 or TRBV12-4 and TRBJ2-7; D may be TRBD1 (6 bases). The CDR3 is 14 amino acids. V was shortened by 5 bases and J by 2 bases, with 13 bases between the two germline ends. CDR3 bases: TGTGCCAGCAGTCTCGGGACACCGACCTACGAGCAGTACTTC. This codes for CASSLGTPTYEQYF.